One T cell receptor beta chain is described in this entry. The record originates from a study of T cell responses to AZD1222 COVID-19 vaccine. This CDR3 spans 13 amino acids. Trimming left V 4 bases short and J 3 bases short, with 9 bases between. Germline V CDR1 and CDR2: SGHNT, YENEEA. TCRdb keeps only in-frame clones here, not all; method: immunoSEQ multiplex PCR. The sample has tens of thousands of clones, about 88% seen once. The chain recombines TRBV11-3 with TRBJ2-5; D not certain. Sequenced material: peripheral blood, taken 28 days after the second AZD1222 dose. The TCR was taken from an adult who received the AZD1222 COVID-19 vaccine. The CDR3 here is CASSSPGEETQYF. The CDR3 DNA sequence: TGTGCCAGCAGCTCCCCAGGCGAAGAGACCCAGTACTTC.